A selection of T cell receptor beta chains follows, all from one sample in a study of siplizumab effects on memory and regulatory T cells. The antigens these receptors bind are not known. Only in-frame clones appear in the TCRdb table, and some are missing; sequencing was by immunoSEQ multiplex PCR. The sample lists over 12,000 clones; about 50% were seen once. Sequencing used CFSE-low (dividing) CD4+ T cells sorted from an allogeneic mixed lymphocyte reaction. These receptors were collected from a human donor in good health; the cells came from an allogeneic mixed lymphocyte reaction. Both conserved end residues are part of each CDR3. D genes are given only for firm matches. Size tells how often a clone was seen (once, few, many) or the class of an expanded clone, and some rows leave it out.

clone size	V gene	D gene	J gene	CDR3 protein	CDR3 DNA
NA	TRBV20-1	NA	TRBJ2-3	CSASQVDTQYF	TGCAGTGCTAGTCAGGTGGATACGCAGTATTTT
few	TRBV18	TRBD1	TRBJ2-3	CASSPGQGSTDTQYF	TGTGCCAGCTCACCGGGACAGGGTAGCACAGATACGCAGTATTTT
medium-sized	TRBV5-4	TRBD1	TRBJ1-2	CASSQSNRGYGYTF	TGTGCCAGCAGCCAGTCTAACAGGGGCTATGGCTACACCTTC
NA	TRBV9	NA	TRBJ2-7	CASSPSGGPFPNEQYF	TGTGCCAGCAGCCCTAGTGGCGGTCCTTTCCCCAACGAGCAGTACTTC
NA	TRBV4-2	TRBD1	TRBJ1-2	CASSLDRGREGYAF	TGTGCCAGCAGCCTTGACAGGGGGCGAGAAGGCTACGCCTTC
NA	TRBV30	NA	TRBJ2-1	CAWSRGTSGEQFF	TGTGCCTGGTCGCGCGGGACTTCCGGTGAGCAGTTCTTC
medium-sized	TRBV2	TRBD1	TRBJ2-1	CASSRTRGQGENNEQFF	TGTGCCAGCAGTAGGACCCGTGGACAGGGAGAAAACAATGAGCAGTTCTTC
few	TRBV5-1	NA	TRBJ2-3	CASSGGVSTDTQYF	TGCGCCAGCAGCGGGGGTGTCAGCACAGATACGCAGTATTTT
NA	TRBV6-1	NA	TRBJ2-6	CASSGTRGGSPISGANVLTF	TGTGCCAGCAGTGGAACGAGAGGGGGTTCACCCATTAGTGGGGCCAACGTCCTGACTTTC
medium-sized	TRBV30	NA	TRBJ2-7	CAWSVGGHGQYF	TGTGCCTGGAGTGTAGGGGGACACGGGCAGTACTTC
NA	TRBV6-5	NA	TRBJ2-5	CASSYSGAGGETQYF	TGTGCCAGCAGTTACTCAGGGGCCGGTGGGGAGACCCAGTACTTC
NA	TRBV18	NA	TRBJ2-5	CASSPVPVGTQYF	TGTGCCAGCTCACCAGTGCCAGTGGGGACCCAGTACTTC
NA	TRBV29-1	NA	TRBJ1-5	CSVEFLGNNQPQHF	TGCAGCGTTGAATTCTTGGGAAACAATCAGCCCCAGCATTTT
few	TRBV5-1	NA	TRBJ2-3	CASWAGISTDTQYF	TGCGCCAGTTGGGCGGGAATTAGCACAGATACGCAGTATTTT
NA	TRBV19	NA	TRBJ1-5	CASSSQTQPQHF	TGTGCCAGTAGTAGCCAGACTCAGCCCCAGCATTTT
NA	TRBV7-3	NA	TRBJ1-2	CASSLTGNRGYTF	TGTGCCAGCAGCTTAACGGGGAACCGGGGCTACACCTTC
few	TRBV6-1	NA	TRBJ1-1	CASSEALFGGRNTEAFF	TGTGCCAGCAGTGAAGCGCTCTTCGGGGGTAGAAACACTGAAGCTTTCTTT
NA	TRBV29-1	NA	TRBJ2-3	CSVEVTYAQYF	TGCAGCGTTGAAGTTACGTATGCGCAGTATTTT
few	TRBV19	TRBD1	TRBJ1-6	CASRRTGSSYNSPLHF	TGTGCCAGTAGGCGGACAGGGAGCTCCTATAATTCACCCCTCCACTTT
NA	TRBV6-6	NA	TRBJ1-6	CASSYFGSPLHF	TGTGCCAGCAGTTACTTCGGATCACCCCTCCACTTT
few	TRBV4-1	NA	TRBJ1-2	CASSQVTANYGYTF	TGCGCCAGCAGCCAAGTAACAGCTAACTATGGCTACACCTTC
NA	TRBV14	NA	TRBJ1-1	CASSHGQSTYTEAFF	TGTGCCAGCAGCCATGGACAGTCTACGTACACTGAAGCTTTCTTT